These T cell receptor beta chains were read from a single sample in a study of T cells in Graves' hyperthyroidism and ophthalmopathy. TCRdb ran MiXCR on the multiplex PCR reads and lists one entry per CDR3 protein. The data hold about 400,000 distinct CDR3 sequences, with roughly an eighth observed a single time. Material for sequencing was blood. The origin of the receptors is a woman in her late teens or twenties with Graves' hyperthyroidism. Each CDR3 is given with its conserved first and last residue. D genes are given only for firm matches. Not every row has a clone size; where given, it reads once, few, many or a size class.

TRBD1	TRBV18	TRBJ2-2	many	TGTGCCAGCTCACCACGACAGGGAGTCGGGGAGCTGTTTTTT	CASSPRQGVGELFF
NA	TRBV28	TRBJ2-1	many	TGTGCCAGCAGCCCCGGACAGATATACAATGAGCAGTTCTTC	CASSPGQIYNEQFF
NA	TRBV6-1	TRBJ1-1	many	TGTGCCAGCAGTGACCCACTTCTCACTGAAGCTTTCTTT	CASSDPLLTEAFF
NA	TRBV12-5	TRBJ2-2	few	TGTGCTAGTGGTTTGCGGTCACTAGAAGGACCCGGGGAGCTGTTTTTT	CASGLRSLEGPGELFF
NA	TRBV4-3	TRBJ2-5	few	TGCGCCAGCAGCCAAGGGAGGGGGGGGCAAGAGACCCAGTACTTC	CASSQGRGGQETQYF
NA	TRBV20-1	TRBJ1-2	many	TGCAGTGTTGCAGGGGATGGCTACACCTTC	CSVAGDGYTF
NA	TRBV24-1	TRBJ2-7	many	TGTGCCACCAGTGATGCGGGACATTCCTACGAGCAGTACTTC	CATSDAGHSYEQYF
NA	TRBV27	TRBJ1-6	few	TGTGCCAGCAGTTTATTCTCGGGGGCTACCAGCGATTCACCCCTCCACTTT	CASSLFSGATSDSPLHF
NA	TRBV28	TRBJ2-7	many	TGTGCCAGCACCAATCTAGGGACGTTTTTCTACGAGCAGTACTTC	CASTNLGTFFYEQYF
TRBD2	TRBV7-9	TRBJ2-7	many	TGTGCCAGCAGCCCTGGACTAGCGGGAGGAACCTACGAGCAGTACTTC	CASSPGLAGGTYEQYF
NA	TRBV3-1	TRBJ1-1	many	TGTGCCAGCAGCCGAGGGACCACTGAAGCTTTCTTT	CASSRGTTEAFF
NA	TRBV11-3	TRBJ2-5	many	TGTGCCAGCAACTCTCCCTCCCACAGGAGTATGGAAGGAGTCCAAGAGACCCAGTACTTC	CASNSPSHRSMEGVQETQYF
TRBD2	TRBV6-4	TRBJ2-1	few	TGTGCCAGCAGTGAAGGGAGCGGGATTGGGCACAATGAGCAGTTCTTC	CASSEGSGIGHNEQFF
NA	TRBV20-1	TRBJ2-6	few	TGCAGTGCTAGAGATCTCGAGGTACAGGCGAGCTCTGGGGCCAACGTCCTGACTTTC	CSARDLEVQASSGANVLTF
NA	TRBV20-1	TRBJ2-3	few	TGCAGTCCACTAGGGGGGGGTAGGACAGATACGCAGTATTTT	CSPLGGGRTDTQYF
NA	TRBV19	TRBJ1-2	few	TGTGCCAGTACCCCCTACGAGCCTAACTATGGCTACACCTTC	CASTPYEPNYGYTF
TRBD2	TRBV7-9	TRBJ2-1	many	TGTGCCAGCAGCCTCTGGGCGGCCGGGAGGGCCCACAATGAGCAGTTCTTC	CASSLWAAGRAHNEQFF
NA	TRBV29-1	TRBJ1-1	many	TGCAGCGTTCTTGTTGGCGGCAGCTTCACTGAAGCTTTCTTT	CSVLVGGSFTEAFF
TRBD2	TRBV7-2	TRBJ2-7	once	TGTGCCAGCAGCCACCCTCGGGGGACTAGCGGGTACTCCTACGAGCAGTACTTC	CASSHPRGTSGYSYEQYF
NA	TRBV9	TRBJ1-5	NA	TGTGCCAGCAGCTTTGCGGAGAATCAGCCCCAGCATTTT	CASSFAENQPQHF
NA	TRBV15	TRBJ1-1	NA	TGTGCCACCAGCCTCAGGTCGTGGGAGTGGACTGAAGCTTTCTTT	CATSLRSWEWTEAFF
NA	TRBV28	TRBJ2-2	few	TGTGCCGGACAGCTATCGGGAGGTACCGGGGAGCTGTTTTTT	CAGQLSGGTGELFF
NA	TRBV5-8	TRBJ1-1	few	TGTGCCAGCAGCTTGGAGTGGGTTAGGACTGAAGCTTTCTTT	CASSLEWVRTEAFF
TRBD2	TRBV6-1	TRBJ2-3	many	TGTGCCAGCAGCGGACTAGCGGGAGCCAGCACAGATACGCAGTATTTT	CASSGLAGASTDTQYF
NA	TRBV27	TRBJ1-2	few	TGTGCCAGCAGTAAGGGAGGAGCTGGCTACACCTTC	CASSKGGAGYTF
NA	TRBV20-1	TRBJ2-2	many	TGCAGTGCTAGAGATCTGTCCGGCAACACCGGGGAGCTGTTTTTT	CSARDLSGNTGELFF